Presented here are 21 T cell receptor beta chains from one specimen sequenced in a study of cytomegalovirus exposure and HLA in healthy donors. PCR used 60 Vbeta primers and 13 Jbeta primers. TCRdb's copy holds only in-frame clones and misses some; the assay was immunoSEQ multiplex PCR. This sample has under 200,000 clones; approximately 78% occur once, and the top ten carry 1.7%. Sequences were obtained from PBMCs. All receptors derive from a woman younger than 35 in good health and CMV-seronegative.

This sequence joins TRBV10-3 and TRBJ2-1, with 13 bases matching TRBD2. CDR1 and CDR2 (germline): ENHRY, SYGVKD. This CDR3 is built from 18 residues. Trimming cost V 0 bases and J 7 bases; bases outside gene matches: 9. CDR3: CAISESVGTSGTGNEQFF. As DNA, the CDR3 is TGTGCCATCAGTGAGTCTGTCGGGACTAGCGGGACCGGAAATGAGCAGTTCTTC.

The V call is TRBV7-9, the J call TRBJ2-5; TRBD1 might be the D (6 bases). Matching the DNA end better, TRBJ2-7 makes the J call doubtful. The germline CDR1 and CDR2 sequences are SEHNR and FQNEAQ (reference sequence). This CDR3 has 17 amino acids. The CDR3 sequence is CASSERPGTKDPYEQYF. CDR3 DNA sequence: TGTGCCAGCAGCGAAAGACCCGGGACAAAGGACCCCTACGAGCAGTACTTC.

This clone has only one observation. The chain combines TRBV19 with TRBJ2-5, with no clear D. The germline CDR1 and CDR2 sequences are LNHDA and SQIVND (reference sequence). The CDR3 sequence is 11 residues long. The V and J ends lost 5 bases and 4 bases respectively, with 5 bases between them. The DNA for the CDR3 is TGTGCCAGTAGTCCAGGAGAGACCCAGTACTTC. Protein sequence: CASSPGETQYF. Full variable domain (missing parts from reference TRBV19 and TRBJ2-5): DGGITQSPKYLFRKEGQNVTLSCEQNLNHDAMYWYRQDPGQGLRLIYYSQIVNDFQKGDIAEGYSVSREKKESFPLTVTSAQKNPTAFYLCASSPGETQYFGPGTRLLVL.

The CDR3 bases are TGTGCCAGCAGTTTCGGGGGGAGAACTGAAGCTTTCTTT. This translates into CASSFGGRTEAFF. The gene calls are TRBV28 and TRBJ1-1; tentative D call: TRBD1 (5 bases). V lost 3 bases and J lost 5, with 10 bases in between. This CDR3 has 13 residues. CDR1 MDHEN and CDR2 SYDVKM come from the germline V gene.

This sequence joins TRBV2 and TRBJ1-3, with 9 nucleotides matching TRBD1. Germline V gene lookup returns CDR1 SNHLY and CDR2 FYNNEI. Trimming removed 3 bases from V and 0 bases from J; junction bases left unmatched: 6. This CDR3 is built from 17 residues. In DNA form, the CDR3 reads TGTGCCAGCAGTGAGTTAGGGACAGGGACCTCTGGAAACACCATATATTTT. Its translation is CASSELGTGTSGNTIYF.

This chain joins TRBV6-1 and TRBJ1-6; the match to TRBD1 covers 8 bases. The V segment lost 3 bases and the J segment 14 bases; nucleotides outside the gene matches: 12. The CDR3 is 15 residues long. The germline V gene encodes CDR1 MNHNS and CDR2 SASEGT. CDR3 loop: CASSDPRQGQGTLHF. The CDR3 DNA reads TGTGCCAGCAGTGATCCCAGACAGGGGCAGGGCACCCTCCACTTT.

CDR3 nucleotide sequence: TGTGCCAGCAGCTTTACACTAACCTATGGCTACACCTTC. This encodes CASSFTLTYGYTF. The chain carries TRBV11-2 and TRBJ1-2; D not resolved. The V and J ends lost 3 bases and 4 bases respectively, with 9 bases between them. The germline gives CDR1 SGHAT, CDR2 FQNNGV. This CDR3 comprises 13 residues.

The rearrangement links TRBV18 to TRBJ1-1; weak D call: TRBD1 (6 bases). Germline V gene data show CDR1 as KGHSH and CDR2 as LQKENI. CDR3 length: 16 amino acids. Trimming took 1 base from V and 1 from J, leaving 13 bases between them. CDR3 DNA sequence: TGTGCCAGCTCACCACAACCACGAGGGGGGAACACTGAAGCTTTCTTT. Translated, it gives CASSPQPRGGNTEAFF.

This chain links TRBV21-1 with TRBJ2-4; TRBD2, as called in the table, went unchecked against the DNA. TRBV21-1 is a documented pseudogene. This CDR3 region has 12 residues. CDR3 nucleotides: TGTGCGGCTTTTCCGGGCGGGAGTCTAGAGTACTTC. Encoded protein: CAAFPGGSLEYF.

The J gene is TRBJ2-3, the V gene TRBV29-1; weak D call: TRBD1 (6 bases). This CDR3 contains 12 residues. Germline assignment: CDR1 SQVTM and CDR2 ANQGSEA. CDR3 region: CSAGVRTDTQYF. The CDR3 region has the DNA TGCAGTGCAGGGGTACGCACAGATACGCAGTATTTT.

The rearrangement uses TRBV7-2 and TRBJ2-4; 9 nucleotides line up with TRBD2. Germline-derived CDR1 and CDR2 are SGHTA and FQGNSA. Trimming cost V 5 bases and J 0 bases; bases outside gene matches: 8. This CDR3 is built from 17 residues. CDR3 residues: CASSGTVSGGAKNIQYF. The DNA for the CDR3 is TGTGCCAGCAGCGGCACCGTTAGCGGGGGAGCCAAAAACATTCAGTACTTC. Using reference TRBV7-2 and TRBJ2-4 for the parts outside the CDR3, the full variable domain is GAGVSQSPSNKVTEKGKDVELRCDPISGHTALYWYRQSLGQGLEFLIYFQGNSAPDKSGLPSDRFSAERTGGSVSTLTIQRTQQEDSAVYLCASSGTVSGGAKNIQYFGAGTRLSVL.

This clone was seen just once. Other DNA sequences in this sample translate to the same CDR3. V gene TRBV27 combines with J gene TRBJ1-5; 7 bases match TRBD1. Germline V gives CDR1 MNHEY, CDR2 SMNVEV (reference sequence). The CDR3 runs to 16 residues. V shed 5 bases, J shed 2 bases, and the junction held 9 bases outside the gene matches. CDR3 coding DNA: TGTGCCAGCAGTCTATTAACAGGGGAGGGCAATCAGCCCCAGCATTTT. It specifies CASSLLTGEGNQPQHF.

This sequence joins TRBV30 and TRBJ1-1; D possibly corresponds to TRBD1 (6 bases). Per the germline V gene, CDR1 is GTSNPN and CDR2 is SVGIG (reference sequence). The CDR3 is made up of 13 amino acids. V shed 4 bases and J shed 3 bases, with 12 bases lying between them. This CDR3 is CAWTGGAYTEAFF. The CDR3 coding sequence is TGTGCCTGGACGGGGGGCGCGTACACTGAAGCTTTCTTT.

The chain recombines TRBV7-2 with TRBJ1-1; TRBD1 might be the D (6 bases). V lost 5 bases and J 5 bases, leaving 18 bases between the germline ends. Germline V lookup: CDR1 SGHTA, CDR2 FQGNSA. The CDR3 spans 15 residues. The CDR3 here is CASSLEGGRGTEAFF. The CDR3 DNA follows: TGTGCCAGCAGCCTGGAGGGGGGGCGCGGGACTGAAGCTTTCTTT.

The chain is built from TRBV27 and TRBJ2-5, with D maybe TRBD2 (5 bases). From germline, CDR1 is MNHEY and CDR2 SMNVEV (reference sequence). Trimming took 0 bases from V and 4 from J, leaving 12 bases between them. CDR3 length: 15 residues. CDR3 loop: CASSLSFGVGETQYF. The CDR3 DNA sequence: TGTGCCAGCAGTTTATCGTTCGGGGTGGGAGAGACCCAGTACTTC.

The CDR3 loop reads CASSLWQSNTGELFF. The CDR3 DNA is TGTGCCAGCAGTTTATGGCAGTCGAACACCGGGGAGCTGTTTTTT. The chain combines TRBV27 with TRBJ2-2; D remains unclear. The CDR3 is 15 residues long. V was trimmed by 1 base and J by 0 bases, leaving 6 bases between them. Germline V gives CDR1 MNHEY, CDR2 SMNVEV (reference sequence).

This sequence joins TRBV28 and TRBJ2-5, with a possible D match to TRBD2 (6 bases). The germline V gene encodes CDR1 MDHEN and CDR2 SYDVKM. The CDR3 contains 14 residues. Trimming took 5 bases from V and 1 from J, leaving 11 bases between them. In DNA, the CDR3 is TGTGCCAGCAGTACCGGGGGAGCCCAAGAGACCCAGTACTTC. It codes for CASSTGGAQETQYF. The whole variable domain, remainder taken from reference TRBV28 and TRBJ2-5, is DVKVTQSSRYLVKRTGEKVFLECVQDMDHENMFWYRQDPGLGLRLIYFSYDVKMKEKGDIPEGYSVSREKKERFSLILESASTNQTSMYLCASSTGGAQETQYFGPGTRLLVL.

The rearrangement links TRBV6-5 to TRBJ1-1, with D possibly TRBD1 on 5 matching bases. V lost 2 bases, J lost 4 bases, and 17 bases lay in between. Germline values: CDR1 MNHEY, CDR2 SVGAGI. This CDR3 region has 16 residues. The CDR3 DNA follows: TGTGCCAGCAGTTACCAACCCGAAGGGGTCGGCACTGAAGCTTTCTTT. It specifies CASSYQPEGVGTEAFF.

Points on this clone: Other nucleotide sequences in the sample specify the same CDR3. V is TRBV7-2 and J is TRBJ1-2, with D possibly matching TRBD1 (5 bases). The V end was cut by 4 bases, the J end by 8 bases, with 14 bases between. Germline V CDR1 and CDR2: SGHTA, FQGNSA. This CDR3 has 13 amino acids. The CDR3, as DNA: TGTGCCAGCAGCTACCCTCGGGGGAACGGCTACACCTTC. Encoded protein: CASSYPRGNGYTF.

The genes are TRBV7-9 and TRBJ2-4; 8 bases map to TRBD1. After removal of 8 bases from V and 1 base from J, the junction contained 7 bases not matched to a gene. CDR3 length: 15 residues. Germline values: CDR1 SEHNR, CDR2 FQNEAQ (reference sequence). The CDR3 DNA reads as TGTGCCAGCGGTCAGACAGGGGCGGCCAAAAACATTCAGTACTTC. This encodes CASGQTGAAKNIQYF.

The chain uses TRBV7-9 and TRBJ2-1, with D possibly matching TRBD2 (5 bases). Germline CDR1 SEHNR, CDR2 FQNEAQ (reference sequence). This CDR3 is 14 amino acids long. The ends were cut back, 5 bases at V and 7 bases at J, with 15 bases in the middle. CDR3 in amino acids: CASSLVDGENEQFF. The CDR3 DNA is TGTGCCAGCAGCCTAGTTGACGGGGAAAATGAGCAGTTCTTC.